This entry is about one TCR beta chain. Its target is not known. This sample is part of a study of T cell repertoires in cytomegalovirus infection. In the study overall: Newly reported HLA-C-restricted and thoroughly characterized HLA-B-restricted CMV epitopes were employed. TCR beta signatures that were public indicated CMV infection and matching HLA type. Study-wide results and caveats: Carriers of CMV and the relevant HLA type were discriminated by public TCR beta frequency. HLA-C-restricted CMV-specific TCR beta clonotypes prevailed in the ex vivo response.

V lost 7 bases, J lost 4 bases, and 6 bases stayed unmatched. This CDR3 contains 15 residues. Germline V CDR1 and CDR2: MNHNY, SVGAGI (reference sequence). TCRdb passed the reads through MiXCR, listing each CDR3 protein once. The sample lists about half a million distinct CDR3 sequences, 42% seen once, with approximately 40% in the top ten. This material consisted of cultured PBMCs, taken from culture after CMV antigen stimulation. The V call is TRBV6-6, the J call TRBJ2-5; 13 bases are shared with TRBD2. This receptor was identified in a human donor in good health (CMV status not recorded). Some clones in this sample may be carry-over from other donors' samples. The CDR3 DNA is TGTGCCAGCATCGGGACTAGCGGGACTCGAGAGACCCAGTACTTC. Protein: CASIGTSGTRETQYF.